The 22 T cell receptor beta chains below all came from one sample that was sequenced in a study of T cell responses to AZD1222 COVID-19 vaccine. Data came from immunoSEQ multiplex PCR; TCRdb stores just in-frame clones and leaves some out. Of 70,000 or so clones in the sample, roughly 83% were seen once. Sequences were derived from peripheral blood, sampled 28 days after the second AZD1222 dose. These receptors were obtained from an adult who received the AZD1222 COVID-19 vaccine.

The chain combines TRBV9 with TRBJ1-3; D remains unclear. CDR1 is SGDLS and CDR2 is YYNGEE in the germline V gene. The V end was cut by 1 base, the J end by 1 base, with 6 bases between. The CDR3 is 14 amino acids. CDR3 sequence: CASSVKFSGNTIYF. The DNA of the CDR3 is TGTGCCAGCAGCGTAAAGTTTTCTGGAAACACCATATATTTT.

This sequence joins TRBV7-2 and TRBJ2-7; 10 nucleotides agree with TRBD2. The CDR3 totals 17 residues. CDR1 and CDR2 from the germline V gene are SGHTA and FQGNSA. V shed 1 base, J shed 2 bases, and the junction held 8 bases outside the gene matches. The CDR3, as DNA: TGTGCCAGCAGCTTAGGGTCGGCTAGCGGGAGCCCCTACGAGCAGTACTTC. Translation: CASSLGSASGSPYEQYF.

V is TRBV18 and J is TRBJ2-7; D gene ambiguous. V dropped 5 bases and J dropped 3 bases, with 11 bases sitting between them. The V gene's germline CDR1 is KGHSH and CDR2 LQKENI. The CDR3 is made up of 13 amino acids. The chain's CDR3 is CASSRLSIYEQYF. The CDR3 DNA is TGTGCCAGCTCAAGGCTTTCTATCTACGAGCAGTACTTC.

The chain joins TRBV6-2 or TRBV6-3 to TRBJ2-7; 9 bases line up with TRBD1. The CDR3 loop spans 15 amino acids. With 5 bases clipped from V and 2 bases from J, the junction kept 7 bases outside the gene matches. The germline V gene has CDR1 MNHEY and CDR2 SVGEGT. In nucleotides, the CDR3 is TGTGCCAGCAGTGGCCACAGGGGGCCGACCTACGAGCAGTACTTC. Its translation: CASSGHRGPTYEQYF.

V gene TRBV10-3 combines with J gene TRBJ2-5; D not certain. Trimming left V 0 bases short and J 4 bases short, with 3 bases between. The CDR3 loop spans 12 amino acids. Germline lookup yields CDR1 ENHRY and CDR2 SYGVKD. The CDR3 loop reads CAISESGETQYF. The CDR3 bases are TGTGCCATCAGTGAGTCGGGAGAGACCCAGTACTTC.

The rearrangement joins TRBV18 to TRBJ1-1; 7 nucleotides line up with TRBD1. Trimming at V came to 5 bases and at J to 3 bases, leaving 6 bases not matched to a gene. The length of the CDR3 is 14 residues. Germline CDR1 reads KGHSH; CDR2 reads LQKENI. In nucleotides, the CDR3 is TGTGCCAGCTCAGCCAATGGACAGGACACTGAAGCTTTCTTT. It codes for CASSANGQDTEAFF.

The chain carries TRBV2 and TRBJ2-7, with TRBD1 as a possible D gene (5 bases). Germline-derived CDR1 and CDR2 are SNHLY and FYNNEI. V lost 7 bases, J lost 0 bases, and 7 bases lay in between. The CDR3 runs to 12 residues. Written as DNA, the CDR3 is TGTGCCAGCACGACAGACTCCTACGAGCAGTACTTC. Translation gives CASTTDSYEQYF.

The genes are TRBV27 and TRBJ1-1, with D tentatively TRBD1 (5 bases). This CDR3 region has 16 residues. CDR1 MNHEY and CDR2 SMNVEV come from the germline V gene (reference sequence). The V end was cut by 0 bases, the J end by 0 bases, with 11 bases between. DNA of the CDR3: TGTGCCAGCAGTTTATCAGCGGGGCTAATGAACACTGAAGCTTTCTTT. Its protein is CASSLSAGLMNTEAFF.

The rearrangement links TRBV27 to TRBJ2-5; 7 bases map to TRBD1. Per the germline V gene, CDR1 is MNHEY and CDR2 is SMNVEV (reference sequence). Trimming took 3 bases from V and 2 from J; bases not matched to a gene: 3. The CDR3 has 14 amino acids. The CDR3 loop reads CASSLTGLQETQYF. In nucleotides, the CDR3 is TGTGCCAGCAGTTTGACAGGGTTGCAAGAGACCCAGTACTTC.

The table lists this clone with a count of one. This sequence joins TRBV3-1 (or the pseudogene TRBV3-2) and TRBJ2-7, with 9 bases identical to TRBD2. J gave up 0 bases and V 4 bases, and 1 base lay outside the gene matches. CDR1 LGHDT and CDR2 YNNKEL come from the germline V gene (reference sequence). The CDR3 runs 14 residues. This chain's CDR3 is CASSRTSVSYEQYF. The DNA of the CDR3 is TGTGCCAGCAGCCGGACTAGCGTCTCCTACGAGCAGTACTTC.

This clone was seen just once. The chain combines TRBV30 with TRBJ2-5; unclear D gene. The CDR3 is made up of 12 amino acids. Germline lookup yields CDR1 GTSNPN and CDR2 SVGIG (reference sequence). Trimming removed 0 bases from V and 4 bases from J, with 6 bases in between. The CDR3 loop reads CAWSVAAETQYF. Here the CDR3 DNA reads TGTGCCTGGAGTGTGGCAGCAGAGACCCAGTACTTC.

The chain joins TRBV19 to TRBJ2-3, with TRBD2 as a possible D gene (6 bases). The germline V gene has CDR1 LNHDA and CDR2 SQIVND (reference sequence). Trimming pared 3 bases from V and 6 bases from J, leaving 19 bases between. The CDR3 has 16 amino acids. The CDR3: CASSILIQAGMDTQYF. Written as DNA, the CDR3 is TGTGCCAGTAGTATTCTAATACAGGCGGGGATGGATACGCAGTATTTT.

This rearrangement joins TRBV7-9 to TRBJ2-3, with D possibly TRBD2 on 6 matching bases. Germline V lookup: CDR1 SEHNR, CDR2 FQNEAQ (reference sequence). This CDR3 is 16 amino acids long. Trimming cost V 3 bases and J 6 bases, with 19 bases left between them. The CDR3 sequence is CASSLAGRDPSDTQYF. CDR3 sequence (DNA): TGTGCCAGCAGCTTGGCTGGGCGGGATCCCTCGGATACGCAGTATTTT.

This clone has a single count. The chain carries TRBV6-5 and TRBJ2-2; D assignment may be TRBD1 or TRBD2 (5 bases each). Trimming pared 5 bases from V and 5 bases from J, leaving 15 bases between. This CDR3 comprises 15 residues. Germline values: CDR1 MNHEY, CDR2 SVGAGI. CDR3 sequence reads: CASSPSGRPTGELFF. CDR3 bases: TGTGCCAGCAGTCCCTCGGGACGCCCGACCGGGGAGCTGTTTTTT.

V usage is TRBV2 and J usage is TRBJ2-7, with 11 bases fitting TRBD2. Trimming at V came to 3 bases and at J to 5 bases, leaving 9 bases not matched to a gene. CDR1 is SNHLY, CDR2 FYNNEI, per germline. CDR3 size: 16 residues. The DNA for the CDR3 is TGTGCCAGCAGTGACCCTCTAGCGGGGGGCAACGACGAGCAGTACTTC. Its protein product is CASSDPLAGGNDEQYF.

V and J are TRBV6-5 and TRBJ2-1; no firm D call. Germline CDR1 and CDR2: MNHEY and SVGAGI. The V and J ends lost 6 bases and 7 bases respectively, with 13 bases between them. This CDR3 is 13 amino acids long. As DNA, the CDR3 is TGTGCCAGCAGCGGCGTATTGGGAAATGAGCAGTTCTTC. It specifies CASSGVLGNEQFF.

The chain carries TRBV6-5 and TRBJ2-7; D might be TRBD2 (7 bases). The CDR3 extends over 16 amino acids. The V end was cut by 0 bases, the J end by 0 bases, with 12 bases between. Germline V lookup: CDR1 MNHEY, CDR2 SVGAGI. The CDR3 sequence: CASSYSGGPSSYEQYF. CDR3 DNA: TGTGCCAGCAGTTACTCGGGGGGGCCATCCTCCTACGAGCAGTACTTC.

V and J are TRBV5-1 and TRBJ1-4; D gene ambiguous. Germline V CDR1 and CDR2: SGHRS, YFSETQ. The V and J ends lost 2 bases and 8 bases respectively, with 13 bases between them. The CDR3 loop spans 14 amino acids. The CDR3 region has the DNA TGCGCCAGCAGCTTAACCCCTAAAGGGGAAAAACTGTTTTTT. As protein: CASSLTPKGEKLFF.

The V call is TRBV6-5, the J call TRBJ1-2; D gene unclear. The CDR3 totals 13 residues. Germline assignment: CDR1 MNHEY and CDR2 SVGAGI. V gave up 6 bases and J gave up 8 bases, with 16 bases separating them. CDR3 in amino acids: CASSSWAVTGYTF. In DNA, the CDR3 is TGTGCCAGCAGCTCCTGGGCGGTTACGGGCTACACCTTC.

This sequence joins TRBV5-1 and TRBJ1-1, with D uncertain. V gave up 2 bases and J gave up 1 base, with 9 bases separating them. In germline, CDR1 is SGHRS, CDR2 YFSETQ. The CDR3 covers 14 residues. The CDR3: CASSFGSQNTEAFF. CDR3 DNA sequence: TGCGCCAGCAGCTTTGGCAGCCAGAACACTGAAGCTTTCTTT.

This clone was found once. This rearrangement joins TRBV5-1 to TRBJ1-3; D remains ambiguous. Germline CDR1 reads SGHRS; CDR2 reads YFSETQ. This CDR3 contains 14 residues. Trimming took off 2 bases at V and 0 bases at J, with 6 bases between the two ends. The CDR3 is CASSLGDSGNTIYF. The CDR3 nucleotides read TGCGCCAGCAGCTTAGGAGACTCTGGAAACACCATATATTTT.

The chain carries TRBV11-3 and TRBJ2-7; TRBD1 aligns across 9 bases. Germline V gene sequence: CDR1 SGHNT, CDR2 YENEEA. The CDR3 runs to 17 residues. V was clipped by 4 bases and J by 3 bases; unmatched bases: 13. Here the CDR3 reads CASSSTRTGTGSYEQYF. DNA for the CDR3: TGTGCCAGCAGCTCCACTCGTACCGGGACAGGGAGCTACGAGCAGTACTTC.